This T cell receptor beta chain was recorded in a study of T cell repertoires and HLA-DP antigens. Across the whole study: In vitro CD4+ alloreactivity was against HeLa-presented HLA-DP.

Trimming left V 4 bases short and J 3 bases short, with 3 bases between. Germline V gene sequence: CDR1 MNHEY, CDR2 SVGAGI. The CDR3 loop spans 11 amino acids. This clone was seen a single time. Its target is not known. Sequenced by immunoSEQ multiplex PCR; TCRdb stores in-frame clones only, minus some. The repertoire consists of about 120,000 clones, with 80% to 95% occurring once and the leading ten covering 0.25% to 0.3%. The sequence came from a woman aged 18-35 years in good health and CMV-seronegative. Sequencing was carried out using CD4+ T cells from PBMCs. The chain has TRBV6-5 and TRBJ1-2, with D hard to call. CDR3 region: CASSFDYGYTF. CDR3 DNA: TGTGCCAGCAGTTTCGACTATGGCTACACCTTC.